This TCR beta chain stems from a study of cytomegalovirus exposure and HLA in healthy donors (dated by TCRdb to about 2017). At the level of the whole study: According to an earlier analysis of a few hundred of the donors, 150 million to 200 million T cells yielded over 100 million unique TCR beta sequences and 276 Gb of sequence data. Typing coverage differed by locus: A, B, C, DRB1 and DQB1 were typed in roughly 620-630 donors, DQA1 in approximately 520, DPA1 in 600 to 610, and DPB1 in 400 to 490. An earlier analysis of 587 of the donors used high-throughput TCR beta sequencing to judge whether each TCR beta V gene segment behaved as functional or pseudogenic. The later analysis used no new phenotypic data to find candidate immune exposures, relying instead on TCR beta sequences and their occurrence across donors. In addition to the first cohort of roughly 700 subjects, a separate validation cohort of approximately 110 different subjects was used. Donor age, sex, ethnicity and CMV serostatus were compiled alongside the repertoire data. A later analysis re-examined previously published TCR beta repertoires from 500 to 700 donors and added high-resolution HLA genotyping to investigate patterns of TCR occurrence. Across some 400 genotyped donors of the cohort, an average of 235,054 unique TCR beta nucleotide sequences per donor were sequenced, and approximately 17% of those sequences were non-productive. Using immunosequencing, the study profiled T cell repertoires from 666 subjects and related those repertoires to cytomegalovirus serostatus. Roughly five DR-DQ haplotypes were treated as single units for association and clustering because of strong linkage in the cohort. To predict cytomegalovirus infection status, the study combined high-throughput TCR immunosequencing, statistical association of individual TCRs with disease status, and machine learning. All discovery cohort repertoires had been generated using a single sequencing platform. Genome-wide SNP genotypes for about 65% of the 666 donors were used in a later genetic analysis, which treated that subset as a discovery cohort. Of the approximately 400 genotyped donors, approximately 81% were placed in the genetic ancestry cluster associated with self-reported Caucasian donors. Roughly 300 gigabases of sequencing data and around 85 million unique TCR sequences made up an early release that covered over 550 HLA-typed donors. Both class I and class II loci were covered by HLA typing, at four-digit resolution. The study aimed to test whether cataloging public T cell receptors could reveal signatures of past pathogen exposure. Beyond this particular receptor, the publication reports: A further reported finding was that TCR beta sequences accurately predicted the HLA-A and HLA-B alleles for most subjects in the first cohort. Immune exposure information for the cohort was limited to CMV serostatus. Because counts were too low, about 17 rarely observed V segments, including chromosome 9 orphons, were excluded from the earlier analysis of fewer than 650 of the donors. Because HLA typing was missing for some donors at each locus, association tests included only the typed subset. A later analysis reported that several top co-occurrence clusters appeared linked to parvovirus B19, influenza, CMV and Epstein-Barr virus. The 87-base-pair reads could not distinguish some IMGT-functional V segments, including TRBV6-2 and TRBV6-3, so those segments were excluded. A group of highly shared sequence variants was considered likely to be a technical artifact of the sequencing pipeline. A later analysis associated 15,000 to 20,000 TCR beta sequences with specific HLA alleles at a false discovery rate of 0.05. V-gene and J-gene trimming of TCR beta chains was associated with a missense DCLRE1C variant in a later genetic analysis, and the association was replicated in an independent cohort. The presence/absence analyses assumed that sequencing depth was roughly uniform across donors, and that assumption may not be true. In a later genetic analysis, fewer N-insertions in productive TCRs were reported among donors in an Asian-associated ancestry cluster than the approximately 630-donor mean. In a later analysis, most CMV-associated TCR beta chains were found to appear HLA-restricted, with HLA associations seemingly driven largely by CMV exposure. When HLA alleles, especially DR and DQ, strongly co-occurred, attributing TCR associations to individual alleles was difficult. In the study, some 180 TCR beta chains were listed as associated with cytomegalovirus. Most TCR sequences were observed very rarely across donors, whereas some public TCRs were present in many individuals. The authors suggested that the approach could potentially be generalized to other disease states and immunological phenotypes. Linkage disequilibrium might explain the correlated functional status among segregating V segments, but an unknown experimental factor could not be ruled out. Cytomegalovirus status was reported to be diagnosed by the classifier with high specificity and sensitivity in both the original and validation cohorts. In vitro tests confirmed that a few of the cytomegalovirus-associated TCR beta chains recognize cytomegalovirus antigens. Broadly in line with IMGT annotations, most TCR beta V segments showed up in productive rearrangements about 90% or about 30% of the time in an earlier analysis of 450 to 750 of the donors. This cohort had only TCR beta chains sequenced, and the lack of alpha or paired-chain data limited which features could be detected. In a later analysis, HLA-associated TCR beta chains showed more clonal expansion and lower generation probabilities than non-associated chains that were equally common. In a later analysis, the rate of TCR association differed among HLA loci, with DRB1 alleles having the most associated TCRs and HLA-C alleles having the fewest.

From V the trimming removes 5 bases and from J it removes 7 bases, while the gene matches leave 11 bases of the junction unaccounted for. CDR1 and CDR2 (SGHAT, FQNNGV) derive from the germline V gene. Including cysteine and phenylalanine, the CDR3 has 16 amino acids. The read is trimmed to its CDR3 DNA, 48 bases read in frame from base 1. The protocol used for the library was the immunoSEQ multiplex PCR assay. For the multiplex PCR, a mixture combining 60 forward primers for TCR Vbeta segments and 13 reverse primers for TCR Jbeta segments was used. The CDR3 region of rearranged TCR beta genes was amplified from genomic DNA with a multiplex PCR assay. The Illumina HiSeq System was used to sequence the amplified TCR beta libraries as 87-base-pair reads. The source study handled its data this way. In a later analysis, 70 million to 95 million unique TCR beta chains were counted across the 500 to 850 repertoires, and some 10 million of these chains were shared by at least two donors. Raw reads were error-corrected and collapsed into unique sequences with a nearest-neighbor algorithm that merged closely related sequences to remove PCR and sequencing errors. Alignment of CDR3 sequences to IMGT reference sequences was used to assign V, D and J gene segments. Each retained sequence needed at least a six-nucleotide match to both a V gene segment and a J gene segment. A rearrangement was called productive if the CDR3 had no stop codons and remained in frame with V and J, and every other rearrangement was called non-productive. CDR3 was defined according to IMGT convention as the region running from the second conserved V-encoded cysteine to the conserved J-encoded phenylalanine. Sequences without an unambiguous match to a single V gene segment were excluded from the earlier analysis of a few hundred of the donors. An earlier analysis of 500 to 600 of the donors classified V segments as functional when productive rearrangements were above 56.7% and as segregating when the standard deviation between donors was above 5%. A statistical classification framework was built for diagnosing cytomegalovirus status from the catalog of TCR beta chain sequences. In a later analysis, TCR nucleotide sequences were compared against IMGT/GENE-DB human TR gene sequences so that V and J genes could be assigned. Using the TCRdist pipeline, a later analysis assigned CDR3 sequences along with most-parsimonious VDJ recombination scenarios. In a later analysis, each TCR beta chain was defined by its CDR3 amino acid sequence together with its V-gene family, and reads lacking a unique V-gene family were excluded. In a later analysis, approximately 590 highly shared, low-generation-probability nucleotide sequences were removed to address suspected cross-contamination and a sequencing artifact. In a later analysis, a clonal expansion index was calculated for each public chain from normalized within-repertoire ranks of inferred template counts. A later analysis computed generation probabilities with a VDJ recombination model fitted to out-of-frame rearrangements, and checked the results against IGoR. In a later analysis, hypergeometric tests were used to score TCR-TCR, TCR-HLA and TCR-CMV co-occurrence, with a repertoire-size bias correction applied to TCR pairs. False discovery rates were estimated in a later analysis by permuting HLA or CMV assignments 20 times. In a later analysis, co-occurring TCRs were grouped with DBSCAN, and TCRdist sequence similarity was added when clustering was performed within HLA-allele-positive subsets. Repertoires with fewer than 30,000 or more than 120,000 public chains, plus five repertoires with anomalous nucleotide sharing, were excluded from co-occurrence clustering. The table comes from immuneACCESS by way of TCRdb, which keeps in-frame sequences with V and J called. Part of the clones is missing from these tables; in studies checked, under half for an unresolved V gene and the rest for unknown reasons. V and J calls and clone size are those listed in that table; D and trimming were worked out from the DNA. Present in this sample are roughly 61,000 clones, more than 70% of which were seen just once. 6% of the sample rests with the top ten.

In regard to this clone: Which antigen it targets is not known. No quality values exist for individual bases; no much larger clone is one base distant.

The cohort comprised around 700 healthy bone marrow donors. Cohort members were all nominally healthy when sampled, although unrecorded immune exposures were likely present. The donor was CMV seronegative and was included in the group of over 300 seronegative cohort members. A peripheral blood sample was collected from each donor, and TCR beta sequencing was performed on peripheral blood mononuclear cells. Genomic DNA extraction from the blood cell samples was performed with the Qiagen DNeasy Blood Extraction Kit. The sequenced sample consisted of PBMCs. The clonotype originates from a male donor in good health and CMV-seronegative. The chain was built from TRBV11-2 and TRBJ2-7, with TRBD2 identical over 13 junction bases. The DNA sequence follows: TGTGCCAGCAGCCCCCACACTAGCGGGGGGGCGAGTGAGCAGTACTTC. It is translated as CASSPHTSGGASEQYF.